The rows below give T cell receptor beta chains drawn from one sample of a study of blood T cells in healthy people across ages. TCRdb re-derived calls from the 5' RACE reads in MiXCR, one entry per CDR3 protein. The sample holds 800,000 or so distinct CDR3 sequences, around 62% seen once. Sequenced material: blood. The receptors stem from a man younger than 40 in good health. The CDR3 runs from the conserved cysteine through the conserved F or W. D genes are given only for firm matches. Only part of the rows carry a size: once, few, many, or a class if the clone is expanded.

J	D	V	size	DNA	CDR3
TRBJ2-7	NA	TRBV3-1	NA	TGTGCCAGCGGCCAAGAGGGGGGATACGAGCAGTACTTC	CASGQEGGYEQYF
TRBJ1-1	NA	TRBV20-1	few	TGCAGTGCTAGAACTCTCCGGACGGACAACACTGAAGCTTTCTTT	CSARTLRTDNTEAFF
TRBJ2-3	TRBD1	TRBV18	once	TGTGCCAGCTCACCACAGGGGGCCCAATCCTCCCGCACAGGTACGCAGTATTTT	CASSPQGAQSSRTGTQYF
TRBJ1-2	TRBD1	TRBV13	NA	TGTGCCAGCAGCGGGCTCGGACAGGCGGTCCTCTATGGCTACACCTTC	CASSGLGQAVLYGYTF
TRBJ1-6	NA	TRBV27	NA	TGTGCCAGCAGTCCAATGCCGCGGCTGTATAATTCACCCCTCCACTTT	CASSPMPRLYNSPLHF
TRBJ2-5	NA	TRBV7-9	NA	TGTGCCAACAGCCCCCGGGGCGGAGTTCAAGAGACCCAGTACTTC	CANSPRGGVQETQYF
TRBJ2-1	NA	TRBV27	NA	TGTGCCAGCAGTTTATCGCATGGTTTTAGCTCCTACAATGAGCAGTTCTTC	CASSLSHGFSSYNEQFF
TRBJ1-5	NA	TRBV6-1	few	TGTGCCAGTCTGAGGCAGAGAAATTATAGCAATCAGCCCCAGCATTTT	CASLRQRNYSNQPQHF
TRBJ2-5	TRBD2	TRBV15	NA	TGTACCACCAGCAGCCTCATGAGCGGGGGGGGAGAACCGAAAGAGACCCAGTACTTC	CTTSSLMSGGGEPKETQYF
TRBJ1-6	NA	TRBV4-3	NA	TGCGCCAGCAGCCAACGTGTTTCCTATAATTCACCCCTCCACTTT	CASSQRVSYNSPLHF
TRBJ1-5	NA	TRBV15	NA	TGTGCCACCAGCAGAGAAAGGGGCGCACAGCCCCAGCATTTT	CATSRERGAQPQHF
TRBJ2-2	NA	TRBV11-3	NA	TGTGCCAGCAGCCCCCGACTATCACACGGGGAGCTGTTTTTT	CASSPRLSHGELFF
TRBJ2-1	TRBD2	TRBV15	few	TGTGCCACCAGCAGAGAGGGACTAGTACGGAGTGGCTACAATGAGCAGTTCTTC	CATSREGLVRSGYNEQFF
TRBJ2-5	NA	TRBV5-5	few	TGTGCCAGCAGCTTGGACCGGGGAGAGACCCAGTACTTC	CASSLDRGETQYF
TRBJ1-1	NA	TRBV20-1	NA	TGCAGTGGCCCGGACAGCACATCTGAAGCTTTCTTT	CSGPDSTSEAFF
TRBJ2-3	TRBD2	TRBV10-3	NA	TGTGCCATCAGTGAGCCACTAGCGGGGCCCGGAGATACGCAGTATTTT	CAISEPLAGPGDTQYF
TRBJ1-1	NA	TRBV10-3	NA	TGTGCCATCTCCAGGGGGAACACTGAAGCTTTCTTT	CAISRGNTEAFF
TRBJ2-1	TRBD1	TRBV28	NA	TGTGCCAGCAGTCTATCTGGGACAGGGAAGAATGAGCAGTTCTTC	CASSLSGTGKNEQFF
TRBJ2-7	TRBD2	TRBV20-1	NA	TGCAGTGCTAGAGCGGCGGGGGGTGTGTACGAGCAGTACTTC	CSARAAGGVYEQYF
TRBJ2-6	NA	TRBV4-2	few	TGTGCCAGCAGCCAAGGAGGAGTCTCTGGGGCCAACGTCCTGACTTTC	CASSQGGVSGANVLTF
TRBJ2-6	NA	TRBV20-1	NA	TGCAGTGCTAGGGCACCTGGGGCCAACGTCCTGACTTTC	CSARAPGANVLTF
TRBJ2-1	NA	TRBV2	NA	TGTGCCGGCCCCCAGGATCCTAGGGATGAGCAGTTCTTC	CAGPQDPRDEQFF
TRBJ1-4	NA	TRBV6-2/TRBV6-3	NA	TGTGCCAGCAGTGGAGGGGATGAAAAACTGTTTTTT	CASSGGDEKLFF
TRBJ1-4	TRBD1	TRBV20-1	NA	TGCAGTGCTACTCCCCGACAGGGGGCCGGTGAAAAACTGTTTTTT	CSATPRQGAGEKLFF
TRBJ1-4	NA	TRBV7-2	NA	TGTGCCAGCAGCTTAGTGACGGGAAATGAAAAACTGTTTTTT	CASSLVTGNEKLFF
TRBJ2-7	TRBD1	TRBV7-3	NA	TGTGCCAGCAGTTCCGGGACAGGGGATTACAATGAGCAGTACTTC	CASSSGTGDYNEQYF
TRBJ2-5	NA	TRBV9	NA	TGTGCCAGCAGCTCGTCGTTGGGGGAGACCCAGTACTTC	CASSSSLGETQYF
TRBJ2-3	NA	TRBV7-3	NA	TGTGCCAGCAGCTTAACGGCGGGGGCAGGGGATACGCAGTATTTT	CASSLTAGAGDTQYF
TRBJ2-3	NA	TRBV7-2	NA	TGTGCCAGCAGCTTTTGGGGGGGCCGAGCAGATACGCAGTATTTT	CASSFWGGRADTQYF
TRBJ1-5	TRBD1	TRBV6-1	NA	TGTGCCAGCAGTGGCCGGGACAGGGGAGGCAATCAGCCCCAGCATTTT	CASSGRDRGGNQPQHF
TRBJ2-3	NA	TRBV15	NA	TGTGCCACCAGCAGACAGAGGACTTTCACAGATACGCAGTATTTT	CATSRQRTFTDTQYF
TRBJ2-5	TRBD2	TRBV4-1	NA	TGCGCCAGCAGCCAAATAGCGGGGACCCAAGAGACCCAGTACTTC	CASSQIAGTQETQYF
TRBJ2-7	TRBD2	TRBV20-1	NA	TGCAGTGCTAGGACAGGGACTAGCAGTTCCTACGAGCAGTACTTC	CSARTGTSSSYEQYF
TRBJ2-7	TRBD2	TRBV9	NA	TGTGCCAGCAGCGTAACAGCGGGGGTACCGTACGAGCAGTACTTC	CASSVTAGVPYEQYF
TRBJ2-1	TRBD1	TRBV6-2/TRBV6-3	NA	TGTGCCAGCAGTTACTCGGGACAGGGGTTCAATGAGCAGTTCTTC	CASSYSGQGFNEQFF